What follows are 26 T cell receptor beta chains derived from one specimen sequenced in a study of CD8+CD57+ T cells in acquired aplastic anemia. CDR3 and TCR beta VDJ profiling relied on a genomic DNA template. A single record per CDR3 protein comes from TCRdb applying MiXCR to the reads. The profile shows hundreds of thousands of distinct CDR3 sequences, under 80% of them singletons. The sample comprised sorted CD4+, CD8+, or CD8+CD57+ T cells (not recorded which) from PBMCs. These receptors all stem from a human donor in good health, serving as a control.

Points on this clonotype: The CDR3 carries no conserved terminal phenylalanine or tryptophan, so it likely arises from a read error. It is unclear where the CDR3 begins or ends on the DNA, so no DNA is shown, and the CDR3 is as TCRdb lists it. CDR3 in amino acids: CASSVDYEDKL. The chain employs TRBV9 and TRBJ2-7. The CDR3 length is 11 residues, termini included. Germline V gene lookup returns CDR1 SGDLS and CDR2 YYNGEE.

The V call is TRBV12-3 or TRBV12-4, the J call TRBJ2-7, with D tentatively TRBD1 or TRBD2 (5 bases each). This CDR3 is built from 14 residues. V dropped 6 bases and J dropped 0 bases, with 12 bases sitting between them. The CDR3, as DNA: TGTGCCAGCAGGTCATGGGGGAGCTCCTACGAGCAGTACTTC. Protein: CASRSWGSSYEQYF.

This clonotype was seen at least ten times. This may stem from a read error, because a much larger clone lies one nucleotide away. The V call is TRBV7-2, the J call TRBJ2-3; D remains unclear. Germline V lookup: CDR1 SGHTA, CDR2 FQGNSA. CDR3 length: 14 residues. CDR3 sequence reads: CANSLERSTDTQYF. CDR3 nucleotides: TGTGCCAACAGCTTAGAACGGAGCACAGATACGCAGTATTTT.

Notes on this clonotype: Mismatch with germline at one junction end may stem from a read error. This chain uses TRBV2 with TRBJ2-2; D gene uncertain. Germline V gives CDR1 SNHLY, CDR2 FYNNEI. The CDR3 covers 13 residues. The CDR3 DNA reads as TGTGCCAGCAGCTTCCGGGCAACCAGCACTGAAGTTTTT. Encoded protein: CASSFRATSTEVF.

CDR3 nucleotides: TGCGCCAGCAAACAGGGAAGGACTGAAGCTTTCTTT. Protein sequence: CASKQGRTEAFF. This rearrangement joins TRBV5-1 to TRBJ1-1, with D possibly being TRBD1 (6 bases). V was cut by 6 bases and J by 5 bases, with 11 bases left in between. Germline CDR1 is SGHRS and CDR2 is YFSETQ. The CDR3 is made up of 12 amino acids.

The chain has TRBV6-5 and TRBJ1-1, with D tentatively TRBD1 (5 bases). The germline CDR1 and CDR2 sequences are MNHEY and SVGAGI. The CDR3 consists of 12 residues. V was trimmed by 7 bases and J by 4 bases, leaving 10 bases between them. The CDR3 DNA reads TGTGCCAGCAATCAGGGATTCACTGAAGCTTTCTTT. It translates to CASNQGFTEAFF.

This clonotype occurred once. The chain is built from TRBV7-2 and TRBJ2-7; TRBD2 is a possible D gene (6 bases). CDR1 is SGHTA and CDR2 is FQGNSA in the germline V gene. The V and J ends lost 5 bases and 13 bases respectively, with 27 bases between them. The length of the CDR3 is 15 residues. Here the CDR3 reads CASSPLRDWTVRHYF. DNA of the CDR3: TGTGCCAGCAGCCCTCTCCGGGACTGGACTGTGAGACACTACTTC.

About this clonotype itself: The CDR3 does not close with the conserved phenylalanine or tryptophan, likely indicating a read error. The gene calls are TRBV20-1 and TRBJ2-7; D perhaps matches TRBD1 (5 bases). Looked up from germline, CDR1 is DFQATT and CDR2 is SNEGSKA (reference sequence). The CDR3 length is 13 residues. CDR3 in DNA: TGCAGCGTACAGGACAACCTATCCTACGAGCAGTACCTC. Encoded protein: CSVQDNLSYEQYL.

The chain links TRBV24-1 to TRBJ2-5; TRBD2 might be the D (6 bases). Germline CDR1 reads KGHDR; CDR2 reads SFDVKD. The CDR3 is made up of 14 amino acids. The V end lost 4 bases, the J end lost 2 bases, and 10 bases lay between the germline ends. Written as DNA, the CDR3 is TGTGCCACCAGTGACCCCGGGACTCAAGAGACCCAGTACTTC. Protein sequence: CATSDPGTQETQYF.

This clonotype has just one count. The CDR3 DNA sequence: TGTGCCAGCAGCTTGAGACAGGGGGATGGTCAGGACTTCTACTTC. Encoded protein: CASSLRQGDGQDFYF. This sequence joins TRBV7-2 and TRBJ2-7, with 9 bases that match TRBD1. The junction had 16 bases not matched to a gene; V was cut back by 3 bases and J by 13 bases. Germline CDR1 reads SGHTA; CDR2 reads FQGNSA. This CDR3 contains 15 residues.

The chain carries TRBV5-1 and TRBJ2-7, with 8 bases aligning to TRBD1. The CDR3 sequence is 15 residues long. Trimming removed 4 bases from V and 0 bases from J; junction bases left unmatched: 6. Germline V gives CDR1 SGHRS, CDR2 YFSETQ. This CDR3 is CASSATTGASYEQYF. In DNA form, the CDR3 reads TGCGCCAGCAGCGCGACGACAGGGGCCTCCTACGAGCAGTACTTC.

This clonotype was seen a single time. CDR3 coding DNA: TGTGCCGGTTACCGTTCTGATGGCTACACCTTC. Protein product: CAGYRSDGYTF. The V call is TRBV5-5, the J call TRBJ1-2; D gene ambiguous. The length of the CDR3 is 11 residues. V dropped 10 bases and J dropped 6 bases, with 13 bases sitting between them. Germline V CDR1 and CDR2: SGHKS, YYEKEE (reference sequence).

This chain links TRBV5-1 with TRBJ1-2; no clear D. Trimming took 4 bases from V and 4 from J, leaving 11 bases between them. CDR1 SGHRS and CDR2 YFSETQ come from the germline V gene. CDR3 size: 13 residues. CDR3 region: CASSHPGAYGYTF. The CDR3 DNA is TGCGCCAGCAGCCACCCGGGAGCCTATGGCTACACCTTC.

This clonotype occurred a few times. The chain joins TRBV5-1 to TRBJ2-5; TRBD2 matches 15 bases. The ends lost 4 bases at V and 3 bases at J; junction bases unmatched: 10. From germline, CDR1 is SGHRS and CDR2 YFSETQ. The CDR3 is 18 residues long. DNA for the CDR3: TGCGCCAGCAGCCCCACTTCCGGACTAGCGGGGGGGAAAGAGACCCAGTACTTC. Translating it yields CASSPTSGLAGGKETQYF.

A note on this clonotype: One end of the junction varies from germline; a read error may be responsible. The rearrangement links TRBV10-2 to TRBJ2-5, with TRBD2 identical over 8 bases. CDR3 length equals 15 residues. Germline V gene data show CDR1 as WSHSY and CDR2 as SAAADI. CDR3: CASTGGGAGAETLSF. CDR3 DNA sequence: TGCGCCAGCACGGGGGGGGGGGCTGGGGCAGAGACCCTGTCTTTC.

As to this clonotype: Because the CDR3's place on the DNA is in doubt, the DNA is left out and the CDR3 is given as listed by TCRdb. This chain's CDR3 is CASSWTGNTEAFFV. J is TRBJ2-7 and V is TRBV7-2; the D call of TRBD1 is as the table states it, not checked on the DNA. Germline V gives CDR1 SGHTA, CDR2 FQGNSA. The CDR3 totals 14 residues, both ends included.

This CDR3 is CASSDGAGPMDGSAFF. Written as DNA, the CDR3 is TGTGCCAGCAGCGACGGGGCCGGACCTATGGATGGCTCAGCTTTCTTT. The V gene is TRBV7-3, the J gene TRBJ1-1, with TRBD1 as a possible D gene (5 bases). This CDR3 has 16 amino acids. Germline CDR1 and CDR2: SGHTA and FQGTGA. Between the trimmed V and J ends, which lost 5 bases and 10 bases, there was a span of 26 bases.

V usage is TRBV29-1 and J usage is TRBJ2-1, with 8 bases fitting TRBD2. V lost 7 bases, J lost 6 bases, and 11 bases stayed unmatched. This CDR3 is built from 14 residues. The germline gives CDR1 SQVTM, CDR2 ANQGSEA. CDR3 coding DNA: TGCAGCGCATCGACAGCGGGAGTCACCAATGAGCAGTTCTTC. As protein: CSASTAGVTNEQFF.

The V gene is TRBV9, the J gene TRBJ1-1; TRBD1 agrees at 10 bases. Germline-derived CDR1 and CDR2 are SGDLS and YYNGEE. The CDR3 loop spans 14 amino acids. The J segment lost 9 bases and the V segment lost 4 bases, leaving 9 bases of the junction unmatched. The CDR3 sequence is CASSPPGTGDKAFF. Here the CDR3 DNA reads TGTGCCAGCAGCCCCCCCGGGACAGGGGACAAAGCTTTCTTT.

As DNA, the CDR3 is TGTGCCAGCAGCCGCGAATTAGCGGGGGGCCACAATGAGCAGTTCTTC. It codes for CASSRELAGGHNEQFF. V gene TRBV5-5 combines with J gene TRBJ2-1, with 10 bases matching TRBD2. CDR1 is SGHKS and CDR2 is YYEKEE in the germline V gene (reference sequence). This CDR3 has 16 amino acids. With 4 bases clipped from V and 5 bases from J, the junction kept 9 bases outside the gene matches. Drawing the rest from reference TRBV5-5 and TRBJ2-1, the complete variable domain is DAGVTQSPTHLIKTRGQQVTLRCSPISGHKSVSWYQQVLGQGPQFIFQYYEKEERGRGNFPDRFSARQFPNYSSELNVNALLLGDSALYLCASSRELAGGHNEQFFGPGTRLTVL.

V gene TRBV20-1 combines with J gene TRBJ1-6, with 7 bases aligning to TRBD1. The CDR3 runs to 18 residues. V was clipped by 0 bases and J by 0 bases; unmatched bases: 8. Germline V lookup: CDR1 DFQATT, CDR2 SNEGSKA (reference sequence). The CDR3: CSARDRDSQSSYNSPLHF. CDR3 nucleotides: TGCAGTGCTAGAGATCGGGACAGCCAAAGCTCCTATAATTCACCCCTCCACTTT.

The chain uses TRBV7-3 and TRBJ2-7; 9 bases agree with TRBD2. Germline V gives CDR1 SGHTA, CDR2 FQGTGA. There are 15 residues in the CDR3. V trimming: 2 bases; J trimming: 6 bases; junction bases outside the gene matches: 8. The CDR3 sequence is CASSLHPGLASEQYF. CDR3 nucleotide sequence: TGTGCCAGCAGCTTACACCCGGGACTAGCAAGCGAGCAGTACTTC.

Many counts were recorded for this clonotype. This sequence joins TRBV20-1 and TRBJ1-2; no reliable D call. With 1 base removed from V and 3 bases from J, the gap between germline ends came to 12 bases. The CDR3 totals 14 residues. The V gene's germline CDR1 is DFQATT and CDR2 SNEGSKA (reference sequence). The CDR3 loop is CSARVPGWDYGYTF. The CDR3 DNA reads TGCAGTGCTAGAGTACCGGGGTGGGACTATGGCTACACCTTC.

This clonotype was counted ten times or more. The J gene is TRBJ1-2, the V gene TRBV20-1; 11 bases map to TRBD1. Losses at the gene ends were 2 bases for V and 4 bases for J; bases not matched to a gene: 9. CDR3 length: 16 amino acids. In germline, CDR1 is DFQATT, CDR2 SNEGSKA (reference sequence). The CDR3 here is CSARKLGQGGGYGYTF. Here the CDR3 DNA reads TGCAGTGCTAGAAAATTGGGACAGGGGGGAGGCTATGGCTACACCTTC.

This clonotype was seen ten or more times. The chain joins TRBV2 to TRBJ2-5, with D possibly TRBD1 on 6 matching bases. Germline V gene data show CDR1 as SNHLY and CDR2 as FYNNEI. This CDR3 region has 14 residues. Trimming removed 6 bases from V and 2 bases from J, with 13 bases in between. DNA of the CDR3: TGTGCCAGCAGAAGACAGGTCTATCAAGAGACCCAGTACTTC. It is translated as CASRRQVYQETQYF.

This clonotype came up a few times. V is TRBV25-1 and J is TRBJ1-1, with D maybe TRBD1 (5 bases). The CDR3 has 16 amino acids. Per the germline V gene, CDR1 is MGHDK and CDR2 is SYGVNS. Trimming shortened V by 3 bases and J by 3 bases, and 17 bases separated the two germline ends. The CDR3 is CASSDGSRDGYTEAFF. The CDR3, as DNA: TGTGCCAGCAGTGATGGGTCTAGGGACGGATACACTGAAGCTTTCTTT. The full variable domain, in which reference TRBV25-1 and TRBJ1-1 provide the parts outside the CDR3, is EADIYQTPRYLVIGTGKKITLECSQTMGHDKMYWYQQDPGMELHLIHYSYGVNSTEKGDLSSESTVSRIRTEHFPLTLESARPSHTSQYLCASSDGSRDGYTEAFFGQGTRLTVV.